This T cell receptor (beta chain) stems from a study of cytotoxic CD8 clonotypes in ibrutinib-treated CLL. Study-wide points: Under therapy, public clonotypes either contracted or stayed stable, and they were uncommon. Clonality was higher at ibrutinib response and returned toward baseline at progression.

Germline CDR1 SGHTA, CDR2 FQGNSA. V was cut by 8 bases and J by 2 bases, with 17 bases left in between. The CDR3 is 15 residues long. Comment on this clone: Its antigen is currently unknown.

The data were produced by immunoSEQ multiplex PCR, yet TCRdb's version contains in-frame clones alone and is incomplete. This sample yields fewer than 400,000 clones, of which 67% are seen a single time; 5% to 6.5% belongs to the top ten. The chain uses TRBV7-2 and TRBJ2-3; no clear D gene. The specimen comprised PBMCs, sampled after 36 months of ibrutinib treatment. This receptor was taken from a human donor with chronic lymphocytic leukemia. CDR3 protein: CASSEPVALTDTQYF. The CDR3 DNA sequence: TGTGCCAGCTCCGAGCCAGTGGCCCTCACAGATACGCAGTATTTT.